This entry features one TCR beta chain sequence. The source of the sample is a study of technical replicates of blood from a few donors. This CDR3 has 18 residues. Germline CDR1 ENHRY, CDR2 SYGVKD. Trimming cost V 0 bases and J 4 bases; bases outside gene matches: 10. Assay: immunoSEQ multiplex PCR; the TCRdb copy retains only in-frame clones and omits some. The top ten hold roughly 6.3% of the sample, which has about 12,000 clones, approximately 96% seen once. This chain joins TRBV10-3 and TRBJ2-1; the match to TRBD2 covers 9 bases. This TCR derives from a human donor in good health. Input material: PBMCs. The chain's CDR3 is CAISESGGSGSIYNEQFF. The CDR3 DNA reads TGTGCCATCAGTGAGTCTGGCGGTAGCGGGAGTATTTACAATGAGCAGTTCTTC.